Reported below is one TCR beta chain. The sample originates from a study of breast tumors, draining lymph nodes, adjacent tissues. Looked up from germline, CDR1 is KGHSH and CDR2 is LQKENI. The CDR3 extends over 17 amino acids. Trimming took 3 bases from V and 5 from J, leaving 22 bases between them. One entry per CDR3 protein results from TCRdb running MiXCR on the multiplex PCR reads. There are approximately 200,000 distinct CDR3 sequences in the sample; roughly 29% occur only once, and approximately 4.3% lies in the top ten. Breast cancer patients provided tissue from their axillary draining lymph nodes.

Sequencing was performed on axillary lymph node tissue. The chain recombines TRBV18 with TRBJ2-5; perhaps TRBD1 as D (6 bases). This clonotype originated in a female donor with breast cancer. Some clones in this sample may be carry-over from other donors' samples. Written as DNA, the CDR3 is TGTGCCAGCTCACCCCGAGACCAGGGGTCTATTGGTGAGACCCAGTACTTC. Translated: CASSPRDQGSIGETQYF. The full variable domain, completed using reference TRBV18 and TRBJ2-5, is NAGVMQNPRHLVRRRGQEARLRCSPMKGHSHVYWYRQLPEEGLKFMVYLQKENIIDESGMPKERFSAEFPKEGPSILRIQQVVRGDSAAYFCASSPRDQGSIGETQYFGPGTRLLVL.